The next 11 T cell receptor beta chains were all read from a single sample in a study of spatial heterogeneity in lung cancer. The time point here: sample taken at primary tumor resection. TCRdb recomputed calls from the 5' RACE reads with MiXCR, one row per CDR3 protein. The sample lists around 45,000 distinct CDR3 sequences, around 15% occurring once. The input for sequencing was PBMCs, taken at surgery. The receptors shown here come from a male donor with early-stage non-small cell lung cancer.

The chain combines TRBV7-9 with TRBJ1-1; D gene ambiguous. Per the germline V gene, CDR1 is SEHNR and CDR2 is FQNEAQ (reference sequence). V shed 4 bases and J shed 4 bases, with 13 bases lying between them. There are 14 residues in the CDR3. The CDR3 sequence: CASSSTRKGTEAFF. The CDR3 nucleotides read TGTGCCAGCAGCTCCACCCGGAAGGGCACTGAAGCTTTCTTT.

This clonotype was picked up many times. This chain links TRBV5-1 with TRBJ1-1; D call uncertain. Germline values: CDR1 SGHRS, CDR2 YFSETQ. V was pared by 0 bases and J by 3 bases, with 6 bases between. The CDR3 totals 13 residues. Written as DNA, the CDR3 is TGCGCCAGCAGCTTGGACGGAGACACTGAAGCTTTCTTT. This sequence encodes CASSLDGDTEAFF.

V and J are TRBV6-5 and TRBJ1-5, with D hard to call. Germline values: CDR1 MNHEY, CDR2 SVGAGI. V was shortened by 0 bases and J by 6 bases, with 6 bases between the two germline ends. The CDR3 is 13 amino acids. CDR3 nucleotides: TGTGCCAGCAGTTACTCCGGGTTTCAGCCCCAGCATTTT. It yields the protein CASSYSGFQPQHF.

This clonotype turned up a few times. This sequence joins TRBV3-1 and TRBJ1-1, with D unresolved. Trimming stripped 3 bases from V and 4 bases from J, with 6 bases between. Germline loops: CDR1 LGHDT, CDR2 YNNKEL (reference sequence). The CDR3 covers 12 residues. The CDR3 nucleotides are TGTGCCAGCAGCCAGTTGGGCACTGAAGCTTTCTTT. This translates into CASSQLGTEAFF. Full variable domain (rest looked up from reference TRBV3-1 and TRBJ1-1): DTAVSQTPKYLVTQMGNDKSIKCEQNLGHDTMYWYKQDSKKFLKIMFSYNNKELIINETVPNRFSPKSPDKAHLNLHINSLELGDSAVYFCASSQLGTEAFFGQGTRLTVV.

The CDR3 here is CASSVAPGEPDTQYF. The DNA for the CDR3 is TGTGCCAGCAGCGTAGCCCCAGGAGAGCCAGATACGCAGTATTTT. The rearrangement joins TRBV9 to TRBJ2-3; D is uncertain. Germline-derived CDR1 and CDR2 are SGDLS and YYNGEE. V shed 0 bases and J shed 4 bases, with 12 bases lying between them. The CDR3 is made up of 15 amino acids.

CDR3 amino acids: CASSLAWRGSLNEQYF. The CDR3 DNA is TGTGCCAGCAGCTTGGCCTGGAGGGGTAGTCTGAACGAGCAGTACTTC. This sequence joins TRBV5-6 and TRBJ2-7, with TRBD2 as a possible D gene (6 bases). The V gene's germline CDR1 is SGHDT and CDR2 YYEEEE. Trimming stripped 0 bases from V and 5 bases from J, with 18 bases between. The CDR3 has 16 amino acids.

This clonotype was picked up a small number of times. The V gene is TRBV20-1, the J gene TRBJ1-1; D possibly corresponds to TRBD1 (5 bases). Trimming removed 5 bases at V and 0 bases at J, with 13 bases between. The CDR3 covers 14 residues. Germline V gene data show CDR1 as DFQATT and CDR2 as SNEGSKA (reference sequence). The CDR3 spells CSAPPRTLNTEAFF. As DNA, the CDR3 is TGCAGTGCTCCCCCCCGGACATTGAACACTGAAGCTTTCTTT.

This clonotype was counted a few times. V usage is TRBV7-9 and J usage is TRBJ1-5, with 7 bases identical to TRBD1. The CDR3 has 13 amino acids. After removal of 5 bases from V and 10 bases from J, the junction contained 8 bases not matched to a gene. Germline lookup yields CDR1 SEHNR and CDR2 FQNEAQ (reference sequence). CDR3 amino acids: CASSTTRTGPQHF. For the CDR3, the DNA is TGTGCCAGCAGCACAACCCGGACAGGTCCCCAGCATTTT.

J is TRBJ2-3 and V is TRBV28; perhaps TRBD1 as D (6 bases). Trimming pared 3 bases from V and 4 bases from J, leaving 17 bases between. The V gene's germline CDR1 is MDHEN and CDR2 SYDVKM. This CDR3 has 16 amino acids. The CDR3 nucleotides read TGTGCCAGCAGTTTCCCCCCCGCAGGGGTGTCAGATACGCAGTATTTT. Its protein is CASSFPPAGVSDTQYF.

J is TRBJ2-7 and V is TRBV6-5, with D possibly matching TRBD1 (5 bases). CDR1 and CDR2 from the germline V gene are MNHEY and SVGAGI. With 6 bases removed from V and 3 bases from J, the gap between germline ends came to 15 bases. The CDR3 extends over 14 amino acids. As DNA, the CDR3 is TGTGCCAGCAGCCCCGCAGAAAGGGGCTACGAGCAGTACTTC. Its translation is CASSPAERGYEQYF.

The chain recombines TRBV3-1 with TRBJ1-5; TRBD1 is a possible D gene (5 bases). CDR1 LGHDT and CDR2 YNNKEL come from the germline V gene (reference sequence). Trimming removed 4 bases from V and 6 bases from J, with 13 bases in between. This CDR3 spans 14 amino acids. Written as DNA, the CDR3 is TGTGCCAGCAGCCCCCGGGGCGCCGGTCAGCCCCAGCATTTT. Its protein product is CASSPRGAGQPQHF.